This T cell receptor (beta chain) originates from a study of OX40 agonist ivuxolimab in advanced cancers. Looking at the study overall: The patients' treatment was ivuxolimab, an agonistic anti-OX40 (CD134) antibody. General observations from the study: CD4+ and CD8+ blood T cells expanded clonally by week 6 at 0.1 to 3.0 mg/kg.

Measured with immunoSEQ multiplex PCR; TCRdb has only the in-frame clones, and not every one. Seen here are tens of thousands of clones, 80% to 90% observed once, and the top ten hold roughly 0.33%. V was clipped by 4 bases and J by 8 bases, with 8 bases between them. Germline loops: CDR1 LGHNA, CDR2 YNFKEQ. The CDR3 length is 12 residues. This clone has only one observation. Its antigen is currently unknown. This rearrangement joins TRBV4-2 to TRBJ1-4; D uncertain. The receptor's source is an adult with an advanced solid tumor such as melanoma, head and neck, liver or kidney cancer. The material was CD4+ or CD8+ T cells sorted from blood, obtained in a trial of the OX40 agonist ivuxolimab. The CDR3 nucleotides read TGTGCCAGCAGCCTACCGGGGGAAAAACTGTTTTTT. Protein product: CASSLPGEKLFF.